This T cell receptor (beta chain) was sequenced in a study of T cell responses to AZD1222 COVID-19 vaccine. Broader study findings: Among those given AZD1222, only five or six were seropositive at baseline. Reports indicate that nearly half of spike-specific TCRs are directed at unmutated variant regions. Spike regions recognized by vaccine-associated CD4 TCRs spanned the protein, led by 160-218 and 743-854. Clonal diversity was possibly underestimated, and white British individuals and females predominated among donors.

The germline V and J ends were trimmed by 9 bases and 6 bases, with 19 bases remaining between them. This CDR3 spans 14 amino acids. From germline, CDR1 is WSHSY and CDR2 SAAADI. As for this clone: The antigen remains undetermined.

Profiled with immunoSEQ multiplex PCR; TCRdb holds only in-frame clones, not every one. The data show about 140,000 clones, with around 93% seen just once and 6% to 7% held by the top ten. The V gene is TRBV10-2, the J gene TRBJ2-3; D tentatively fits TRBD1 or TRBD2 (6 bases each). The source material was peripheral blood, sampled 28 days after the second AZD1222 dose. This clonotype originated in an adult who received the AZD1222 COVID-19 vaccine. This chain's CDR3 is CASRGDGGADTQYF. The CDR3, as DNA: TGCGCCAGTAGGGGGGATGGGGGTGCGGATACGCAGTATTTT.